This T cell receptor (beta chain) was sequenced in a study of blood T cell repertoires in COVID-19. Clones were sequenced by immunoSEQ multiplex PCR, and TCRdb holds only the in-frame ones, with some missing. The sample holds about 240,000 clones, 75% to 85% seen once. This clone came up a few times. Germline V lookup: CDR1 LGHNA, CDR2 YNFKEQ. The germline V and J ends were trimmed by 4 bases and 6 bases, with 16 bases remaining between them. CDR3 size: 16 residues. Sequencing was performed on peripheral blood. The chain is built from TRBV4-2 and TRBJ1-6, with a weak D call TRBD1 (6 bases). The receptor's source is a woman in her 70s with acute or convalescent COVID-19. CDR3 nucleotide sequence: TGTGCCAGCAGCCCTACTACGGACAGAACTAATTCACCCCTCCACTTT. Residues: CASSPTTDRTNSPLHF.